The source of this TCR beta chain is a study of T cells in Graves' hyperthyroidism and ophthalmopathy. As for the study in general: Peripheral blood was taken when the disease was first diagnosed, before any treatment began.

V was shortened by 5 bases and J by 1 base, with 15 bases between the two germline ends. The CDR3 consists of 15 residues. The V gene's germline CDR1 is SGHRS and CDR2 YFSETQ. Overall study results and limits: Ophthalmopathy cases were set apart from stable hyperthyroidism by a 13 V-J model.

This clonotype was seen ten or more times. What it recognizes is unknown. Participants, patients aged 18 to 65, had newly diagnosed hyperthyroidism with a duration under 2 months. RNA transcripts yielded amplified TCR beta CDR3 regions. The primer set for the first-round RT-PCR of the TCR CDR3 was HTBI. TCRdb processed the multiplex PCR reads anew with MiXCR; each CDR3 protein has one entry. Of around 400,000 distinct CDR3 sequences detected, roughly an eighth appear once; the ten largest clones hold 9.2%. The TCR originated in a woman aged 18-29 years with Graves' hyperthyroidism. V is TRBV5-1 and J is TRBJ1-1; a weak D match, TRBD1 (5 bases). Sequenced sample: blood. CDR3 amino acids: CASSNRQSKNTEAFF. The DNA for the CDR3 is TGCGCCAGCAGTAACCGACAGTCGAAGAACACTGAAGCTTTCTTT.